The 3 T cell receptor beta chains presented below share a single source sample, sequenced in a study of T cell responses to AZD1222 COVID-19 vaccine. The data were produced by immunoSEQ multiplex PCR, yet TCRdb's version contains in-frame clones alone and is incomplete. The sample records 80,000 to 100,000 clones, around 90% being singletons. This material consisted of peripheral blood, taken 28 days after the second AZD1222 dose. The receptors originated from an adult who received the AZD1222 COVID-19 vaccine.

The J gene is TRBJ2-7, the V gene TRBV10-3, with 10 bases identical to TRBD1. The V and J ends lost 5 bases and 5 bases, in that order; junction bases with no gene match: 3. There are 13 residues in the CDR3. The germline gives CDR1 ENHRY, CDR2 SYGVKD. CDR3 DNA: TGTGCCATCAGTATGACAGGGGGCAACGAGCAGTACTTC. It codes for CAISMTGGNEQYF.

The chain uses TRBV7-2 and TRBJ1-1; 8 bases are a match to TRBD1. Trimming took 8 bases from V and 2 from J; bases not matched to a gene: 4. This CDR3 comprises 13 residues. Per the germline V gene, CDR1 is SGHTA and CDR2 is FQGNSA. The CDR3 DNA reads TGTGCCAGCGGGCAGGGGGCCAACACTGAAGCTTTCTTT. It specifies CASGQGANTEAFF.

This chain uses TRBV19 with TRBJ2-2; either TRBD1 or TRBD2 may fit D (6 bases each). Trimming took off 6 bases at V and 3 bases at J, with 23 bases between the two ends. The germline V gene encodes CDR1 LNHDA and CDR2 SQIVND (reference sequence). The CDR3 is 18 residues long. CDR3 residues: CASSGFWGAGMDTGELFF. For the CDR3, the DNA is TGTGCCAGTAGCGGGTTTTGGGGGGCAGGTATGGACACCGGGGAGCTGTTTTTT.